These T cell receptor beta chains were read from a single sample in a study of blood T cell repertoires in COVID-19. The assay was immunoSEQ multiplex PCR, and TCRdb's table has in-frame clones only and misses some. The sample lists fewer than 200,000 clones, approximately 87% seen once, with less than 25% in the top ten. Sequenced: peripheral blood. Source of these receptors: an older man with active or convalescent COVID-19. Both conserved end residues are part of each CDR3. The D gene is left open where the match is weak. Where a row states a size, it is once, few, many or the class of an expanded clone; other rows omit it.

TRBJ1-3	TRBV7-8	NA	NA	CASSLGQLGNTIYF	TGTGCCAGCAGCTTAGGACAGCTGGGAAACACCATATATTTT
TRBJ1-5	TRBV19	TRBD1	NA	CASSIGGGYGQPQHF	TGTGCCAGTAGCATCGGAGGGGGCTATGGACAGCCCCAGCATTTT
TRBJ2-7	TRBV5-4	TRBD2	once	CASSSGTSGRAHSYEQYF	TGTGCCAGCAGCTCTGGGACTAGCGGGAGGGCCCACTCCTACGAGCAGTACTTC
TRBJ2-7	TRBV19	NA	NA	CASSRGSGTAYEQYF	TGTGCCAGTAGTAGAGGTAGCGGAACAGCATACGAGCAGTACTTC
TRBJ1-2	TRBV6-2/TRBV6-3	NA	NA	CASSSPNVGGYGYTF	TGTGCCAGCAGTTCCCCGAATGTGGGGGGCTATGGCTACACCTTC
TRBJ2-1	TRBV6-6	TRBD2	NA	CASTRTRVDEQFF	TGTGCCAGCACCCGGACTAGAGTCGATGAGCAGTTCTTC
TRBJ1-1	TRBV4-3	TRBD1	NA	CASSQAFLQGAAEAFF	TGCGCCAGCAGCCAAGCATTTCTACAGGGGGCGGCTGAAGCTTTCTTT
TRBJ1-3	TRBV5-1	NA	NA	CASSLGLGFDSGNTIYF	TGCGCCAGCAGCTTGGGGCTCGGGTTCGACTCTGGAAACACCATATATTTT
TRBJ1-2	TRBV19	NA	NA	CASSPRGGNYGYTF	TGTGCCAGTAGTCCTCGGGGAGGGAACTATGGCTACACCTTC
TRBJ2-6	TRBV5-4	NA	NA	CASSLEVGANVLTF	TGTGCCAGCAGCCTCGAGGTTGGGGCCAACGTCCTGACTTTC
TRBJ1-1	TRBV7-3	NA	NA	CASSLGAYGMNTEAFF	TGTGCCAGCAGCTTGGGAGCGTATGGGATGAACACTGAAGCTTTCTTT
TRBJ1-4	TRBV15	TRBD1	NA	CATSATGISTNEKLFF	TGTGCCACCAGCGCGACAGGGATCTCAACTAATGAAAAACTGTTTTTT
TRBJ2-5	TRBV3-1/TRBV3-2	TRBD2	once	CASSQGLAGGLPEETQYF	TGTGCCAGCAGCCAAGGACTAGCGGGGGGCCTTCCGGAAGAGACCCAGTACTTC
TRBJ1-1	TRBV5-1	NA	NA	CASSLVGGYLTEAFF	TGCGCCAGCAGCTTGGTTGGGGGCTATCTCACTGAAGCTTTCTTT
TRBJ1-1	TRBV9	NA	NA	CASSPTERTEAFF	TGTGCCAGCAGCCCCACCGAGAGGACTGAAGCTTTCTTT
TRBJ2-7	TRBV5-4	NA	NA	CASSWGTVLNEQYF	TGTGCCAGCAGCTGGGGGACTGTACTGAACGAGCAGTACTTC
TRBJ1-5	TRBV18	NA	NA	CASSPGENQPQHF	TGTGCCAGCTCACCAGGGGAGAATCAGCCCCAGCATTTT
TRBJ1-2	TRBV3-1/TRBV3-2	NA	once	CASSLEIGGYTF	TGTGCCAGCAGCCTGGAGATAGGAGGCTACACCTTC
TRBJ1-5	TRBV7-8	TRBD1	NA	CASSLGTGQGGNQPQHF	TGTGCCAGCAGCTTGGGGACCGGACAGGGAGGCAATCAGCCCCAGCATTTT
TRBJ2-5	TRBV6-5	NA	NA	CASKVTGKETQYF	TGTGCCAGCAAGGTCACGGGGAAAGAGACCCAGTACTTC
TRBJ2-5	TRBV5-1	NA	NA	CASSLALRLETQYF	TGCGCCAGCAGCTTGGCGCTCAGATTAGAGACCCAGTACTTC
TRBJ1-1	TRBV5-4	NA	few	CASSLDFTRLRNTEAFF	TGTGCCAGCAGCTTGGACTTCACCCGACTTCGGAACACTGAAGCTTTCTTT
TRBJ1-2	TRBV6-5	TRBD1	NA	CASEQGVEGYTF	TGTGCCAGCGAACAGGGGGTGGAGGGCTACACCTTC
TRBJ2-1	TRBV18	TRBD1	few	CASSLQGAREQFF	TGTGCCAGCTCATTACAGGGGGCCAGGGAGCAGTTCTTC
TRBJ1-4	TRBV5-1	TRBD1	NA	CASSLTGGAWEKLFF	TGCGCCAGCAGCTTAACAGGGGGCGCCTGGGAAAAACTGTTTTTT
TRBJ2-7	TRBV25-1	NA	NA	CASSDRVPYEQYF	TGTGCCAGCAGTGATCGGGTTCCTTACGAGCAGTACTTC
TRBJ1-1	TRBV5-1	TRBD1	NA	CASRGQGANTEAFF	TGCGCCAGCAGGGGGCAGGGGGCGAACACTGAAGCTTTCTTT
TRBJ1-1	TRBV19	NA	NA	CASSPYTNTEAFF	TGTGCCAGTAGTCCATACACGAACACTGAAGCTTTCTTT
TRBJ2-6	TRBV3-1/TRBV3-2	NA	NA	CASSRGGVTGSGANVLTF	TGTGCCAGCAGCAGAGGGGGGGTCACAGGGTCTGGGGCCAACGTCCTGACTTTC
TRBJ2-3	TRBV4-3	TRBD2	NA	CASSQVLGTSGTTDTQYF	TGCGCCAGCAGCCAAGTCCTCGGGACTAGCGGCACAACAGATACGCAGTATTTT
TRBJ2-7	TRBV24-1	NA	NA	CATSGITGAGSYEQYF	TGTGCCACCAGTGGGATCACAGGGGCGGGGTCCTACGAGCAGTACTTC
TRBJ1-1	TRBV19	NA	NA	CASSPLGAGTNTEAFF	TGTGCCAGTAGTCCCCTGGGGGCAGGGACGAACACTGAAGCTTTCTTT
TRBJ1-2	TRBV7-2	TRBD1	NA	CASSFTRGTGTYGYTF	TGTGCCAGCAGCTTTACCCGCGGGACAGGAACGTATGGCTACACCTTC
TRBJ2-7	TRBV9	NA	NA	CASSVGADSYEQYF	TGTGCCAGCAGCGTAGGGGCCGATTCCTACGAGCAGTACTTC
TRBJ2-3	TRBV11-2	NA	few	CASSHTDTQYF	TGTGCCAGCAGCCACACAGATACGCAGTATTTT
TRBJ2-7	TRBV30	TRBD2	NA	CAWSAGGEQYF	TGTGCCTGGTCCGCGGGGGGCGAGCAGTACTTC
TRBJ1-4	TRBV25-1	TRBD1	NA	CASSGDRGRNEKLFF	TGTGCCAGCAGTGGCGACAGGGGGCGAAATGAAAAACTGTTTTTT
TRBJ1-1	TRBV11-2	NA	NA	CASSFGGIVAFF	TGTGCCAGCAGCTTCGGAGGGATTGTAGCTTTCTTT
TRBJ2-7	TRBV7-2	TRBD1	NA	CASSLSRQGGYEQYF	TGTGCCAGCAGCTTAAGCCGACAGGGTGGCTACGAGCAGTACTTC
TRBJ2-3	TRBV27	NA	few	CASSLKGPRSTDTQYF	TGTGCCAGCAGTTTAAAGGGGCCCCGTAGCACAGATACGCAGTATTTT
TRBJ2-7	TRBV19	TRBD2	NA	CASSAHRTSSTYEQYF	TGTGCCAGTAGCGCACACCGGACTAGCTCCACCTACGAGCAGTACTTC
TRBJ2-1	TRBV20-1	TRBD2	NA	CSASPLAGDYNEQFF	TGCAGTGCTAGTCCACTAGCGGGGGATTACAATGAGCAGTTCTTC
TRBJ1-2	TRBV29-1	NA	NA	CSVWDGGRDYGYTF	TGCAGCGTTTGGGATGGGGGCCGGGACTATGGCTACACCTTC
TRBJ2-5	TRBV7-2	TRBD2	NA	CASSLGRTEGTQYF	TGTGCCAGCTCACTCGGGAGGACCGAGGGGACCCAGTACTTC